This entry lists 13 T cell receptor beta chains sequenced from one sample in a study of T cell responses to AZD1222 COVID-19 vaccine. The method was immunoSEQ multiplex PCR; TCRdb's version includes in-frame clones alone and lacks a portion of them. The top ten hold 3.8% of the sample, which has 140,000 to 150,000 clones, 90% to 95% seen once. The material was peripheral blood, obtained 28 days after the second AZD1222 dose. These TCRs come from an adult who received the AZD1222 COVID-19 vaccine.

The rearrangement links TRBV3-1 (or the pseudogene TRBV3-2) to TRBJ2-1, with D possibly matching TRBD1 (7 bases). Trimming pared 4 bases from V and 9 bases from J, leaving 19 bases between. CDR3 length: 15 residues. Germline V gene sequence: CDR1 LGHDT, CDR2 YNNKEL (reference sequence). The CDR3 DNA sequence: TGTGCCAGCAGCCTGCGACAGGGAGGAGCGTCTGAGCAGTTCTTC. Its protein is CASSLRQGGASEQFF.

CDR3 residues: CATSSRLAGGTDTQYF. CDR3 nucleotides: TGTGCCACCAGCAGTCGACTAGCGGGAGGGACAGATACGCAGTATTTT. The J gene is TRBJ2-3, the V gene TRBV15; 14 bases agree with TRBD2. This CDR3 comprises 16 residues. The V segment lost 3 bases and the J segment 3 bases; nucleotides outside the gene matches: 2. Per the germline V gene, CDR1 is LNHNV and CDR2 is YYDKDF (reference sequence).

CDR3 nucleotide sequence: TGTGCCAGCAGCTTCAATGAGGGAGGTGAAAAACTGTTTTTT. It encodes CASSFNEGGEKLFF. This chain connects TRBV7-8 to TRBJ1-4; D is ambiguous. V was clipped by 3 bases and J by 7 bases, with 12 bases between them. CDR3 length equals 14 residues. Germline V gene data show CDR1 as SGHVS and CDR2 as FQNEAQ.

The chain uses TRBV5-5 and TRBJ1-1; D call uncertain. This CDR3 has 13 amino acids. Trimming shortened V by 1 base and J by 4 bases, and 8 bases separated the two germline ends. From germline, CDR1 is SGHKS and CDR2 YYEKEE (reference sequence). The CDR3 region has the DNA TGTGCCAGCAGCTTGTCATACGGCACTGAAGCTTTCTTT. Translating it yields CASSLSYGTEAFF. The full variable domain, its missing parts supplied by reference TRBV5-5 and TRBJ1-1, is DAGVTQSPTHLIKTRGQQVTLRCSPISGHKSVSWYQQVLGQGPQFIFQYYEKEERGRGNFPDRFSARQFPNYSSELNVNALLLGDSALYLCASSLSYGTEAFFGQGTRLTVV.

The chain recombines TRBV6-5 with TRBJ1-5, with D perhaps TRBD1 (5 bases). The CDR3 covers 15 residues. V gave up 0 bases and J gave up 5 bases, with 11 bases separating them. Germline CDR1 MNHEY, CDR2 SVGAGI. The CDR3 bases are TGTGCCAGCAGTTACTCGAGAGGGGTAGATCAGCCCCAGCATTTT. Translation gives CASSYSRGVDQPQHF.

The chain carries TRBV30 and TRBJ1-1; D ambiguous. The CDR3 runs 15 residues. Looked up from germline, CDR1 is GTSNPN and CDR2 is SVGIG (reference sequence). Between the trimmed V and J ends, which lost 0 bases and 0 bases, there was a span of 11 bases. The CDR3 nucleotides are TGTGCCTGGAGTGTACTGCGGGTTTTGAACACTGAAGCTTTCTTT. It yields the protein CAWSVLRVLNTEAFF.

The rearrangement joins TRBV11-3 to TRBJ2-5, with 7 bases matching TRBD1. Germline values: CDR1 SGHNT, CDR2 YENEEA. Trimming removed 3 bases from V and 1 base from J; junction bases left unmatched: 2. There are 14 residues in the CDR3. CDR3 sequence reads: CASSFGQVQETQYF. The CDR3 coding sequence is TGTGCCAGCAGCTTTGGACAGGTCCAAGAGACCCAGTACTTC.

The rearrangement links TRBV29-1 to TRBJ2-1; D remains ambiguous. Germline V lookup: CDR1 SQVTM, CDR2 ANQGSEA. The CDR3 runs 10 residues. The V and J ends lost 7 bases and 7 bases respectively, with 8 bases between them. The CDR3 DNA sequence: TGCAGCGCTTGGTTGAATGAGCAGTTCTTC. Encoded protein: CSAWLNEQFF.

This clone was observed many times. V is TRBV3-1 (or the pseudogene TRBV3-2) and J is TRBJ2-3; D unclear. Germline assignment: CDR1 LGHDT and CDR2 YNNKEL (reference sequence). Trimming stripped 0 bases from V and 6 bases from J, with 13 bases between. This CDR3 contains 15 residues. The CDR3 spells CASSQDLLGQDTQYF. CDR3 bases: TGTGCCAGCAGCCAAGATTTATTAGGGCAGGATACGCAGTATTTT.

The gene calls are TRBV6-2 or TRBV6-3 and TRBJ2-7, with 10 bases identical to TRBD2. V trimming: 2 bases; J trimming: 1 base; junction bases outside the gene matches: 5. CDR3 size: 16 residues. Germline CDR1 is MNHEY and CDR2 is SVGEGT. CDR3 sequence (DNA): TGTGCCAGCAGTTACGATAGCGGGAGGAGTTCCTACGAGCAGTACTTC. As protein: CASSYDSGRSSYEQYF.

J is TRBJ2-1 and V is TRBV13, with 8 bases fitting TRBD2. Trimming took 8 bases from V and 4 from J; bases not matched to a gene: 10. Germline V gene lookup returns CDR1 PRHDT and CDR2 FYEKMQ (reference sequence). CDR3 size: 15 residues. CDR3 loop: CASGTGTSLYNEQFF. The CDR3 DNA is TGTGCCAGCGGAACCGGGACTAGTCTTTACAATGAGCAGTTCTTC.

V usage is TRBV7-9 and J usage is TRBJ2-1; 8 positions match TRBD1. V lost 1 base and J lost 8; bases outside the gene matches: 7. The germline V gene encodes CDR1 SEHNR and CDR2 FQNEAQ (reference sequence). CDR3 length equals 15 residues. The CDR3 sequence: CASSLGAPRGHEQFF. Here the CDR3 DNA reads TGTGCCAGCAGCTTAGGGGCCCCCAGGGGGCATGAGCAGTTCTTC.

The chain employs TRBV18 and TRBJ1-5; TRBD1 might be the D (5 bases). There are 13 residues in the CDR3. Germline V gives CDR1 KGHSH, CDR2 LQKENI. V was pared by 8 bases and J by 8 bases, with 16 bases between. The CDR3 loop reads CASQRDSKEPQHF. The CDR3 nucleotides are TGTGCCAGCCAAAGGGACTCCAAGGAGCCCCAGCATTTT.